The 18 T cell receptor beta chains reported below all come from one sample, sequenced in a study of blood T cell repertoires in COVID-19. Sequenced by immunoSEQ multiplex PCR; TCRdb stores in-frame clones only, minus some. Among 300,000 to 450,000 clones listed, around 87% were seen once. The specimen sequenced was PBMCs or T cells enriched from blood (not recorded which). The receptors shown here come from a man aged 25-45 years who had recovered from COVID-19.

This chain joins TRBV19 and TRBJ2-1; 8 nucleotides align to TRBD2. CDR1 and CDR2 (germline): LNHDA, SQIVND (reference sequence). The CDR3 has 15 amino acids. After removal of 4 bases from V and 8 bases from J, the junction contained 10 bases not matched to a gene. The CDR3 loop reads CASSKGAGGRDEQFF. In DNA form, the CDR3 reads TGTGCCAGTAGTAAAGGGGCGGGGGGCCGCGATGAGCAGTTCTTC.

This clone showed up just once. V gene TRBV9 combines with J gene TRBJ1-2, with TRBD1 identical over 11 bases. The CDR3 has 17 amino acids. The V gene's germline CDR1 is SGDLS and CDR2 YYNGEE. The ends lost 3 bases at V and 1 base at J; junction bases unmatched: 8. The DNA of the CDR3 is TGTGCCAGCAGCGCCACACATGGGACAGGGGGTAACTATGGCTACACCTTC. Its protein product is CASSATHGTGGNYGYTF.

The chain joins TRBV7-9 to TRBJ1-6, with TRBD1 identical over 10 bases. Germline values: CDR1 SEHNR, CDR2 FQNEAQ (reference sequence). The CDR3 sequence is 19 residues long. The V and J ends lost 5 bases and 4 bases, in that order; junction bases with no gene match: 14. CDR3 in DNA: TGTGCCAGCAGCCACTCGGGACAGGGGTTTACTAATTATAATTCACCCCTCCACTTT. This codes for CASSHSGQGFTNYNSPLHF.

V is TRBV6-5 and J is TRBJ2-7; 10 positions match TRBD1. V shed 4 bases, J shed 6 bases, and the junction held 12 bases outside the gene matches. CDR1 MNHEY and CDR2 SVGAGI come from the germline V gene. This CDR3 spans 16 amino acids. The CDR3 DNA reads TGTGCCAGCAGTTTCTCGACGGGGACAGGGGTTACCGAGCAGTACTTC. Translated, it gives CASSFSTGTGVTEQYF.

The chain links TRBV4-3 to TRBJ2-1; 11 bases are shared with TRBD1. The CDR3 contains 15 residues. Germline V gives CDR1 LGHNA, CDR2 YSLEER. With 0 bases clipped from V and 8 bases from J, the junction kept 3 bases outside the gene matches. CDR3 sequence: CASSQDSDRGHEQFF. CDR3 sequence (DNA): TGCGCCAGCAGCCAAGATTCGGACAGGGGGCATGAGCAGTTCTTC.

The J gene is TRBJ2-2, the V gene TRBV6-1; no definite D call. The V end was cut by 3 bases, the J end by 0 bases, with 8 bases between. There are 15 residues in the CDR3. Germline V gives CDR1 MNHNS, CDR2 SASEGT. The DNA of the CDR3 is TGTGCCAGCAGTGAGACACGGACGAACACCGGGGAGCTGTTTTTT. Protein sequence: CASSETRTNTGELFF.

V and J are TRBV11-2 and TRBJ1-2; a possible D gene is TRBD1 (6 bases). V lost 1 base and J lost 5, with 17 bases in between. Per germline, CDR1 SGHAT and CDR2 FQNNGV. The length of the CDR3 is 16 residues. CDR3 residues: CASSLGLQGLLYGYTF. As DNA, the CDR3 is TGTGCCAGCAGCTTAGGACTACAGGGTCTACTATATGGCTACACCTTC.

This CDR3 is CASSQDPSGYEQYF. The CDR3 DNA is TGCGCCAGCAGCCAAGACCCGTCCGGCTACGAGCAGTACTTC. The chain links TRBV4-1 to TRBJ2-7; D is undetermined. CDR1 is MGHRA and CDR2 is YSYEKL in the germline V gene. Trimming pared 0 bases from V and 3 bases from J, leaving 9 bases between. CDR3 length equals 14 residues.

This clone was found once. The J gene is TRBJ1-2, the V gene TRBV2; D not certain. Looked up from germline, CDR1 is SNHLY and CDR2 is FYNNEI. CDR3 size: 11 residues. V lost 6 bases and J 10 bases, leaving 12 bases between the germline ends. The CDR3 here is CASSSWPHYTF. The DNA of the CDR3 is TGTGCCAGCAGCTCCTGGCCCCACTACACCTTC. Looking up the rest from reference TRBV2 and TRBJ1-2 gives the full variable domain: EPEVTQTPSHQVTQMGQEVILRCVPISNHLYFYWYRQILGQKVEFLVSFYNNEISEKSEIFDDQFSVERPDGSNFTLKIRSTKLEDSAMYFCASSSWPHYTFGSGTRLTVV.

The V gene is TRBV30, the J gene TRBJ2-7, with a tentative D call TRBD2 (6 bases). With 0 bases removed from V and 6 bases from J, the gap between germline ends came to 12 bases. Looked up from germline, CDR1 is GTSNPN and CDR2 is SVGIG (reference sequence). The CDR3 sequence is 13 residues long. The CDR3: CAWSVRGVGEQYF. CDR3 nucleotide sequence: TGTGCCTGGAGTGTACGCGGGGTCGGCGAGCAGTACTTC.

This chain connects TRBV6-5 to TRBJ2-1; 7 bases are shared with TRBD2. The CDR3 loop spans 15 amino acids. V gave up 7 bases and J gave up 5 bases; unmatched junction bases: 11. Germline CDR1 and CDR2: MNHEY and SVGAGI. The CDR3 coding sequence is TGTGCCAGCACCAAAATGGGAGGGTCCAACAATGAGCAGTTCTTC. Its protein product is CASTKMGGSNNEQFF.

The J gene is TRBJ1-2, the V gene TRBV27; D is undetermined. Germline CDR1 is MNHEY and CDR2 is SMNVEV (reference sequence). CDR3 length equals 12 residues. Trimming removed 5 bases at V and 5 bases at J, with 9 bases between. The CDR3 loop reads CASSTSGYGYTF. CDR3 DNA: TGTGCCAGCAGTACATCAGGATATGGCTACACCTTC.

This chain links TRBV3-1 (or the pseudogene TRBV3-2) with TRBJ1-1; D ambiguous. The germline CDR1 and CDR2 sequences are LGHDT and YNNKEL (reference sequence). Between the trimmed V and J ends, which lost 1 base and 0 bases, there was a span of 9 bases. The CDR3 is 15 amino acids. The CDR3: CASSQVQILNTEAFF. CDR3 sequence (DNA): TGTGCCAGCAGCCAAGTTCAAATCCTGAACACTGAAGCTTTCTTT.

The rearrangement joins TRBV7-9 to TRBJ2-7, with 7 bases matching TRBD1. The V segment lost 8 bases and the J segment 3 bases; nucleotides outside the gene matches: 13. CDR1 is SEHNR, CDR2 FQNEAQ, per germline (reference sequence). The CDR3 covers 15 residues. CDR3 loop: CASGRKQGSYYEQYF. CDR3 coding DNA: TGTGCCAGCGGACGAAAACAGGGGAGCTACTACGAGCAGTACTTC.

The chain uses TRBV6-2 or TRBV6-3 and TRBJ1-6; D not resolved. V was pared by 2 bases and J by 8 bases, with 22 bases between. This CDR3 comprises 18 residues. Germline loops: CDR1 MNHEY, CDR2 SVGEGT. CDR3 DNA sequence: TGTGCCAGCAGTTACCCATCCGCGTCGGTTCGTGATGATTCACCCCTCCACTTT. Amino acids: CASSYPSASVRDDSPLHF.

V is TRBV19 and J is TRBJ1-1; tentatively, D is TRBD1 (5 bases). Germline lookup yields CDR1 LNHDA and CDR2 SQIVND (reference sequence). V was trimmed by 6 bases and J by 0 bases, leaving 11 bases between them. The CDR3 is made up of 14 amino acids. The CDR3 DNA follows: TGTGCCAGTAGAGTCGCAGGGTTGAACACTGAAGCTTTCTTT. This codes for CASRVAGLNTEAFF.

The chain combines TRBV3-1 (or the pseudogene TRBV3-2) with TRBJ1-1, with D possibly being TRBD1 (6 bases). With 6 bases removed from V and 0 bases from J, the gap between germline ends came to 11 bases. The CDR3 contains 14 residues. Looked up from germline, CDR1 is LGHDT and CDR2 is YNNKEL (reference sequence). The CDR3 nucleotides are TGTGCCAGCAGACCGGACAGCCTGAACACTGAAGCTTTCTTT. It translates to CASRPDSLNTEAFF.

The CDR3 reads CSVVAGRETQYF. The DNA of the CDR3 is TGCAGCGTTGTAGCCGGCCGAGAGACCCAGTACTTC. The chain recombines TRBV29-1 with TRBJ2-5; D remains ambiguous. The V end was cut by 4 bases, the J end by 4 bases, with 10 bases between. The CDR3 has 12 amino acids. CDR1 and CDR2 (germline): SQVTM, ANQGSEA. The complete variable domain, with remaining parts taken from reference TRBV29-1 and TRBJ2-5, reads SAVISQKPSRDICQRGTSLTIQCQVDSQVTMMFWYRQQPGQSLTLIATANQGSEATYESGFVIDKFPISRPNLTFSTLTVSNMSPEDSSIYLCSVVAGRETQYFGPGTRLLVL.